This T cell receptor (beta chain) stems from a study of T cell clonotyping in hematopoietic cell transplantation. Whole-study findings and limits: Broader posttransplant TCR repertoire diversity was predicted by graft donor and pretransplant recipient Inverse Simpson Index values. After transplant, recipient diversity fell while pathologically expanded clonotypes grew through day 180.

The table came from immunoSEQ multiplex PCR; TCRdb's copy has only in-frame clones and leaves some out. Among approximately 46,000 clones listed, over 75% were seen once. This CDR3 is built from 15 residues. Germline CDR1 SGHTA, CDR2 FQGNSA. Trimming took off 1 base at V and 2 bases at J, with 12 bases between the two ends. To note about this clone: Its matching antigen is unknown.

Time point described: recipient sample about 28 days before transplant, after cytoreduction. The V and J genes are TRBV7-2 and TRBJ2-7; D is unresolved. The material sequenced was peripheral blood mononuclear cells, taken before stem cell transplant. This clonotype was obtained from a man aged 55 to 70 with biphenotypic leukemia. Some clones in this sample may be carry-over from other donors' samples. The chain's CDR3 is CASSLDGSAPYEQYF. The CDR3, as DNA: TGTGCCAGCAGCTTAGATGGCTCGGCGCCCTACGAGCAGTACTTC. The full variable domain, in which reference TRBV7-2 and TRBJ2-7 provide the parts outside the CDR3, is GAGVSQSPSNKVTEKGKDVELRCDPISGHTALYWYRQSLGQGLEFLIYFQGNSAPDKSGLPSDRFSAERTGGSVSTLTIQRTQQEDSAVYLCASSLDGSAPYEQYFGPGTRLTVT.